The text below deals with one T cell receptor (beta chain). Its target is unknown. These data are taken from a study of cytomegalovirus exposure and HLA in healthy donors. Study summary: Tens of millions of unique TCRs from HLA-typed donors made up an early data release. Across 350 to 500 genotyped donors, approximately 80% landed in the Caucasian-associated ancestry cluster.

CDR3 length equals 13 residues. Deletions cut 2 bases from V and 4 bases from J, with 9 bases between. Germline V lookup: CDR1 SGHNT, CDR2 YYREEE (reference sequence). The primer mix had 60 Vbeta and 13 Jbeta primers. Generated by immunoSEQ multiplex PCR, the TCRdb table keeps only in-frame clones and is missing some. The table shows 130,000 or so clones, with around 78% occurring only once. Points from the study as a whole: Among the CMV-associated chains, three were confirmed in vitro as specific for CMV antigens.

This sequence joins TRBV5-4 and TRBJ1-2; no definite D call. Sequencing was performed on PBMCs. The origin of this receptor is a female donor in good health and CMV-seropositive. The CDR3 spells CASSLEAIYGYTF. In nucleotides, the CDR3 is TGTGCCAGCAGCTTAGAGGCCATCTATGGCTACACCTTC.